Listed below are T cell receptor beta chains from one sample, sequenced in a study of T-cell reconstitution after alpha-beta-depleted transplantation in children. MiXCR was run by TCRdb on the PCR reads, yielding one entry per CDR3 protein. The table shows about 110,000 distinct CDR3 sequences, with about 6.4% occurring only once. The source was PBMCs, mostly from graft donor cells, collected 360 days after TCRalphabeta/CD19-depleted stem cell transplant. The source is a male patient between 2 and 10 years old who had a stem cell transplant for acute lymphoblastic leukemia, so the T cells may come from the graft donor. CDR3s include the opening cysteine and the closing phenylalanine or tryptophan. The D gene is left open where the match is weak. Size is stated for part of the rows, as once, few or many counts, or as a class when the clone is expanded.

j_call: TRBJ2-3; d_call: TRBD2; v_call: TRBV9; clone_size: .; cdr3_aa: CASSVSPRLAPHTDTQYF; cdr3_nt: TGTGCCAGCAGCGTAAGCCCCCGACTAGCTCCCCACACAGATACGCAGTATTTT
j_call: TRBJ1-3; d_call: .; v_call: TRBV29-1; clone_size: .; cdr3_aa: CSVEAPSGNTIYF; cdr3_nt: TGCAGCGTTGAGGCCCCCTCTGGAAACACCATATATTTT
j_call: TRBJ1-1; d_call: .; v_call: TRBV6-2/TRBV6-3; clone_size: few; cdr3_aa: CASSYDDFTEAFF; cdr3_nt: TGTGCCAGCAGTTACGACGACTTCACTGAAGCTTTCTTT
j_call: TRBJ2-7; d_call: .; v_call: TRBV18; clone_size: few; cdr3_aa: CASSLMGEQYF; cdr3_nt: TGTGCCAGCTCTCTTATGGGGGAGCAGTACTTC
j_call: TRBJ1-1; d_call: .; v_call: TRBV5-1; clone_size: many; cdr3_aa: CASSLGAYNTEAFF; cdr3_nt: TGCGCCAGCAGCTTGGGAGCATATAACACTGAAGCTTTCTTT
j_call: TRBJ2-1; d_call: .; v_call: TRBV29-1; clone_size: many; cdr3_aa: CSVEGTVSYNEQFF; cdr3_nt: TGCAGCGTTGAAGGGACAGTGTCCTACAATGAGCAGTTCTTC
j_call: TRBJ2-5; d_call: TRBD2; v_call: TRBV11-2; clone_size: .; cdr3_aa: CASSPGLAGQETQYF; cdr3_nt: TGTGCCAGCAGCCCAGGACTAGCGGGGCAAGAGACCCAGTACTTC
j_call: TRBJ1-3; d_call: .; v_call: TRBV6-1; clone_size: .; cdr3_aa: CASRAQRADTIYF; cdr3_nt: TGTGCCAGCAGGGCTCAGAGAGCGGACACCATATATTTT
j_call: TRBJ1-1; d_call: .; v_call: TRBV11-2; clone_size: few; cdr3_aa: CASSPEYGGTEAFF; cdr3_nt: TGTGCCAGCAGCCCGGAATACGGGGGCACTGAAGCTTTCTTT
j_call: TRBJ2-1; d_call: .; v_call: TRBV6-5; clone_size: few; cdr3_aa: CASSYFQGGNEQFF; cdr3_nt: TGTGCCAGCAGTTACTTTCAGGGGGGGAATGAGCAGTTCTTC
j_call: TRBJ2-5; d_call: TRBD1; v_call: TRBV11-2; clone_size: few; cdr3_aa: CASSSLPGQGVGGETQYF; cdr3_nt: TGTGCCAGCAGCTCCCTTCCGGGACAGGGTGTCGGAGGAGAGACCCAGTACTTC
j_call: TRBJ2-7; d_call: .; v_call: TRBV7-9; clone_size: few; cdr3_aa: CASSHYGVHEQYF; cdr3_nt: TGTGCCAGCAGCCACTACGGGGTTCACGAGCAGTACTTC
j_call: TRBJ2-7; d_call: .; v_call: TRBV7-2; clone_size: many; cdr3_aa: CASSLDWTTAYEQYF; cdr3_nt: TGTGCCAGCAGCTTAGACTGGACTACCGCCTACGAGCAGTACTTC
j_call: TRBJ1-1; d_call: .; v_call: TRBV6-1; clone_size: many; cdr3_aa: CASSVRGTSHEAFF; cdr3_nt: TGTGCCAGCAGTGTAAGGGGGACATCCCATGAAGCTTTCTTT
j_call: TRBJ2-7; d_call: .; v_call: TRBV25-1; clone_size: many; cdr3_aa: CASSESGTAYEQYF; cdr3_nt: TGTGCCAGCAGTGAATCTGGGACTGCATACGAGCAGTACTTC
j_call: TRBJ2-3; d_call: TRBD2; v_call: TRBV20-1; clone_size: once; cdr3_aa: CSAWTSGSTDTQYF; cdr3_nt: TGCAGTGCTTGGACTAGCGGGAGCACAGATACGCAGTATTTT
j_call: TRBJ2-7; d_call: .; v_call: TRBV7-2; clone_size: few; cdr3_aa: CASSPAVYEQYF; cdr3_nt: TGTGCCAGCAGCCCAGCGGTTTACGAGCAGTACTTC
j_call: TRBJ2-4; d_call: TRBD2; v_call: TRBV7-2; clone_size: few; cdr3_aa: CASSRSGGAGNIQYF; cdr3_nt: TGTGCCAGCAGCCGTAGCGGGGGGGCCGGAAACATTCAGTACTTC
j_call: TRBJ1-5; d_call: TRBD1; v_call: TRBV9; clone_size: few; cdr3_aa: CASSQGGVQQPQHF; cdr3_nt: TGTGCCAGCAGCCAGGGGGGGGTACAGCAGCCCCAGCATTTT
j_call: TRBJ2-2; d_call: TRBD1; v_call: TRBV10-3; clone_size: .; cdr3_aa: CAIRIKRPGQGALANTGELFF; cdr3_nt: TGTGCCATCAGAATTAAGCGTCCGGGACAGGGGGCCCTGGCGAACACCGGGGAGCTGTTTTTT
j_call: TRBJ1-1; d_call: .; v_call: TRBV27; clone_size: many; cdr3_aa: CASSRPQRTEAFF; cdr3_nt: TGTGCCAGCAGCCGACCACAGAGGACTGAAGCTTTCTTT
j_call: TRBJ2-1; d_call: TRBD2; v_call: TRBV9; clone_size: many; cdr3_aa: CASSVGRTSGINEQFF; cdr3_nt: TGTGCCAGCAGCGTAGGGAGGACTAGCGGGATAAATGAGCAGTTCTTC
j_call: TRBJ1-1; d_call: .; v_call: TRBV6-2/TRBV6-3; clone_size: many; cdr3_aa: CASSSDGYEAFF; cdr3_nt: TGTGCCAGCAGTTCCGACGGATATGAAGCTTTCTTT
j_call: TRBJ1-6; d_call: .; v_call: TRBV3-1; clone_size: many; cdr3_aa: CASRQDYSPLHF; cdr3_nt: TGTGCCAGCAGGCAAGACTATTCACCCCTCCACTTT
j_call: TRBJ2-2; d_call: .; v_call: TRBV27; clone_size: once; cdr3_aa: CASSLTRLYTGELFF; cdr3_nt: TGTGCCAGCAGTTTAACCCGACTGTACACCGGGGAGCTGTTTTTT
j_call: TRBJ2-7; d_call: .; v_call: TRBV7-9; clone_size: many; cdr3_aa: CASSLGGTYEQYF; cdr3_nt: TGTGCCAGCAGCTTAGGGGGAACCTACGAGCAGTACTTC
j_call: TRBJ1-1; d_call: TRBD1; v_call: TRBV7-2; clone_size: .; cdr3_aa: CASSIRDRANTEAFF; cdr3_nt: TGTGCCAGCAGCATCCGGGACAGAGCGAACACTGAAGCTTTCTTT
j_call: TRBJ2-1; d_call: .; v_call: TRBV28; clone_size: many; cdr3_aa: CASSFADNEQFF; cdr3_nt: TGTGCCAGCAGTTTTGCCGACAATGAGCAGTTCTTC
j_call: TRBJ1-4; d_call: TRBD1; v_call: TRBV20-1; clone_size: .; cdr3_aa: CSARVGGQGHEKLFF; cdr3_nt: TGCAGTGCTAGAGTAGGGGGACAGGGTCACGAAAAACTGTTTTTT
j_call: TRBJ1-5; d_call: .; v_call: TRBV6-5; clone_size: many; cdr3_aa: CASTSSQGNQPQHF; cdr3_nt: TGTGCCAGCACTTCGTCCCAGGGCAATCAGCCCCAGCATTTT
j_call: TRBJ2-3; d_call: .; v_call: TRBV7-8; clone_size: many; cdr3_aa: CASSPKRDTQYF; cdr3_nt: TGTGCCAGCAGCCCAAAAAGGGATACGCAGTATTTT
j_call: TRBJ2-2; d_call: .; v_call: TRBV4-3; clone_size: .; cdr3_aa: CASSPRGRGELFF; cdr3_nt: TGCGCCAGCAGCCCTAGGGGGAGGGGGGAGCTGTTTTTT
j_call: TRBJ2-1; d_call: .; v_call: TRBV29-1; clone_size: many; cdr3_aa: CSVPWPSSYNEQFF; cdr3_nt: TGCAGCGTCCCCTGGCCCAGTTCCTACAATGAGCAGTTCTTC
j_call: TRBJ1-2; d_call: .; v_call: TRBV15; clone_size: few; cdr3_aa: CATSRERTPNYGYTF; cdr3_nt: TGTGCCACCAGCAGGGAGAGGACCCCTAACTATGGCTACACCTTC
j_call: TRBJ1-1; d_call: .; v_call: TRBV6-2/TRBV6-3; clone_size: many; cdr3_aa: CATSGPSLGDTEAFF; cdr3_nt: TGTGCCACTTCGGGGCCTTCCCTGGGGGACACTGAAGCTTTCTTT
j_call: TRBJ1-2; d_call: .; v_call: TRBV12-3/TRBV12-4; clone_size: many; cdr3_aa: CASSNRPSYGYTF; cdr3_nt: TGTGCCAGCAGTAACCGGCCCTCCTATGGCTACACCTTC
j_call: TRBJ2-2; d_call: .; v_call: TRBV27; clone_size: many; cdr3_aa: CASSPNPTPYTGELFF; cdr3_nt: TGTGCCAGCAGTCCCAACCCGACCCCGTACACCGGGGAGCTGTTTTTT
j_call: TRBJ2-2; d_call: TRBD2; v_call: TRBV5-5; clone_size: many; cdr3_aa: CASSFGLAGRELFF; cdr3_nt: TGTGCCAGCAGCTTCGGACTAGCGGGAAGGGAGCTGTTTTTT
j_call: TRBJ2-7; d_call: TRBD1; v_call: TRBV7-2; clone_size: many; cdr3_aa: CASSLEGQASYEQYF; cdr3_nt: TGTGCCAGCAGCTTAGAAGGACAGGCCTCCTACGAGCAGTACTTC
j_call: TRBJ1-2; d_call: .; v_call: TRBV27; clone_size: .; cdr3_aa: CASSLVRGRDGYTF; cdr3_nt: TGTGCCAGCAGTTTAGTGCGGGGGCGGGATGGCTACACCTTC
j_call: TRBJ2-1; d_call: .; v_call: TRBV5-5; clone_size: many; cdr3_aa: CASSLLRVRNEQFF; cdr3_nt: TGTGCCAGCAGCTTGTTGCGGGTGAGGAATGAGCAGTTCTTC
j_call: TRBJ2-3; d_call: TRBD2; v_call: TRBV12-3/TRBV12-4; clone_size: many; cdr3_aa: CASRRSSGGKTDTQYF; cdr3_nt: TGTGCCAGCAGGCGTTCTAGCGGGGGGAAGACAGATACGCAGTATTTT
j_call: TRBJ2-5; d_call: TRBD2; v_call: TRBV5-5; clone_size: many; cdr3_aa: CASSLVSGGALETQYF; cdr3_nt: TGTGCCAGCAGTTTAGTTAGCGGGGGGGCCCTAGAGACCCAGTACTTC
j_call: TRBJ2-7; d_call: TRBD1; v_call: TRBV7-2; clone_size: .; cdr3_aa: CASSIGTAVYEQYF; cdr3_nt: TGTGCCAGCAGCATCGGGACAGCGGTCTACGAGCAGTACTTC
j_call: TRBJ2-3; d_call: .; v_call: TRBV7-2; clone_size: many; cdr3_aa: CASSLALTGSTDTQYF; cdr3_nt: TGTGCCAGCAGCTTAGCCCTGACGGGGAGCACAGATACGCAGTATTTT
j_call: TRBJ2-7; d_call: TRBD1; v_call: TRBV5-1; clone_size: many; cdr3_aa: CASSPTVGQGWDEQYF; cdr3_nt: TGCGCCAGCAGTCCAACCGTGGGACAGGGGTGGGACGAGCAGTACTTC